The 25 T cell receptor beta chains below come from one sample, sequenced in a study of human thymus T cells. Here immunoSEQ multiplex PCR was the method, and the copy in TCRdb shows in-frame clones only, minus some. Of 75,000 to 90,000 clones in the sample, around 96% were seen once. Resections that were taken during corrective heart surgery supplied the thymus tissue. Specimen: thymus tissue. The receptors shown here come from a boy younger than two with a congenital heart defect but otherwise immunologically healthy.

The V and J genes are TRBV7-3 and TRBJ2-3; 11 nucleotides align to TRBD2. V lost 5 bases to trimming and J lost 3 bases; unmatched junction nucleotides: 7. This CDR3 is built from 16 residues. Germline V lookup: CDR1 SGHTA, CDR2 FQGTGA. This CDR3 is CASSPALAGGTDTQYF. The CDR3 coding sequence is TGTGCCAGCAGCCCAGCCCTAGCGGGGGGAACAGATACGCAGTATTTT.

The V and J genes are TRBV5-1 and TRBJ2-1; 11 bases fit TRBD2. CDR1 and CDR2 from the germline V gene are SGHRS and YFSETQ. This CDR3 region has 15 residues. V was pared by 1 base and J by 8 bases, with 5 bases of the junction left unmatched. The CDR3 region has the DNA TGCGCCAGCAGCTTGCTTAGCGGGAGGGCCGATGAGCAGTTCTTC. It yields the protein CASSLLSGRADEQFF.

This chain connects TRBV9 to TRBJ2-3, with 8 bases fitting TRBD2. The CDR3 is 17 residues long. V was clipped by 4 bases and J by 2 bases; unmatched bases: 12. Germline V gives CDR1 SGDLS, CDR2 YYNGEE. The CDR3 here is CASSPPGLAGPTDTQYF. The CDR3, as DNA: TGTGCCAGCAGCCCGCCAGGGCTAGCGGGTCCCACAGATACGCAGTATTTT.

The CDR3 region has the DNA TGCGCCAGCAGCATTAACCTCGGGCGGGGCACAGATACGCAGTATTTT. This sequence encodes CASSINLGRGTDTQYF. The chain combines TRBV10-1 with TRBJ2-3, with D perhaps matching TRBD2 (5 bases). Germline CDR1 WNHNN, CDR2 SYGVQD (reference sequence). The CDR3 sequence is 16 residues long. Trimming removed 6 bases from V and 1 base from J, with 17 bases in between.

This chain joins TRBV7-2 and TRBJ2-2, with 7 bases aligning to TRBD2. CDR1 is SGHTA, CDR2 FQGNSA, per germline. The CDR3 contains 17 residues. Trimming took 1 base from V and 7 from J; bases not matched to a gene: 12. The CDR3 DNA reads TGTGCCAGCAGCTTAGTCCCCCGGGACTACTTCATCGGGGAGCTGTTTTTT. It translates to CASSLVPRDYFIGELFF. Drawing the rest from reference TRBV7-2 and TRBJ2-2, the complete variable domain is GAGVSQSPSNKVTEKGKDVELRCDPISGHTALYWYRQSLGQGLEFLIYFQGNSAPDKSGLPSDRFSAERTGGSVSTLTIQRTQQEDSAVYLCASSLVPRDYFIGELFFGEGSRLTVL.

The V gene is TRBV5-1, the J gene TRBJ1-1; maybe TRBD1 (6 bases). This CDR3 has 14 residues. V shed 4 bases and J shed 4 bases, with 14 bases lying between them. Germline V gene lookup returns CDR1 SGHRS and CDR2 YFSETQ. In nucleotides, the CDR3 is TGCGCCAGCAGCACAGGGTCGGGCGCCACTGAAGCTTTCTTT. It yields the protein CASSTGSGATEAFF.

V is TRBV27 and J is TRBJ1-4; 7 nucleotides agree with TRBD1. V lost 5 bases to trimming and J lost 3 bases; unmatched junction nucleotides: 15. Per germline, CDR1 MNHEY and CDR2 SMNVEV (reference sequence). There are 18 residues in the CDR3. CDR3: CASSPLRQGAVPNEKLFF. In nucleotides, the CDR3 is TGTGCCAGCAGTCCCCTCCGACAGGGAGCCGTCCCTAATGAAAAACTGTTTTTT.

Here the CDR3 DNA reads TGTGCCAGCAGTTTAGGACGGTGGGACGAGCAGTACTTC. Its protein is CASSLGRWDEQYF. The chain uses TRBV28 and TRBJ2-7; D unclear. Germline CDR1 reads MDHEN; CDR2 reads SYDVKM. V dropped 2 bases and J dropped 5 bases, with 10 bases sitting between them. The CDR3 length is 13 residues.

The chain is built from TRBV25-1 and TRBJ2-5; 10 bases are a match to TRBD1. With V trimmed by 8 bases and J by 4 bases, 7 bases remained unmatched. The CDR3 consists of 14 residues. Germline V lookup: CDR1 MGHDK, CDR2 SYGVNS. Here the CDR3 DNA reads TGTGCCAGCCTACGACAGGGGGCCCCAGAGACCCAGTACTTC. Its protein product is CASLRQGAPETQYF.

The chain is built from TRBV14 and TRBJ2-7; the match to TRBD1 covers 7 bases. Germline CDR1 reads SGHDN; CDR2 reads FVKESK. Trimming removed 1 base from V and 0 bases from J; junction bases left unmatched: 21. CDR3 length: 21 amino acids. The CDR3 loop is CASSQGDPGHIPPGGSYEQYF. The CDR3 bases are TGTGCCAGCAGCCAAGGGGACCCGGGACACATCCCACCAGGGGGCTCCTACGAGCAGTACTTC. Combining the CDR3 with reference TRBV14 and TRBJ2-7 gives the whole variable domain EAGVTQFPSHSVIEKGQTVTLRCDPISGHDNLYWYRRVMGKEIKFLLHFVKESKQDESGMPNNRFLAERTGGTYSTLKVQPAELEDSGVYFCASSQGDPGHIPPGGSYEQYFGPGTRLTVT.

The J gene is TRBJ2-7, the V gene TRBV29-1; 11 positions match TRBD2. Germline V gene data show CDR1 as SQVTM and CDR2 as ANQGSEA. This CDR3 has 13 residues. V gave up 6 bases and J gave up 5 bases; unmatched junction bases: 6. The CDR3 sequence is CSVRLAGNDEQYF. CDR3 in DNA: TGCAGCGTAAGACTAGCGGGAAACGACGAGCAGTACTTC.

The rearrangement joins TRBV2 to TRBJ1-2; D not resolved. Between the trimmed V and J ends, which lost 7 bases and 4 bases, there was a span of 19 bases. The CDR3 sequence is 15 residues long. CDR1 and CDR2 (germline): SNHLY, FYNNEI. The CDR3 bases are TGTGCCAGCACATATCCTCATCGAAGGTTCTATGGCTACACCTTC. As protein: CASTYPHRRFYGYTF. The whole variable domain, filled in from reference TRBV2 and TRBJ1-2, reads EPEVTQTPSHQVTQMGQEVILRCVPISNHLYFYWYRQILGQKVEFLVSFYNNEISEKSEIFDDQFSVERPDGSNFTLKIRSTKLEDSAMYFCASTYPHRRFYGYTFGSGTRLTVV.

The V and J genes are TRBV10-3 and TRBJ2-2; TRBD1 aligns across 8 bases. The CDR3 loop spans 19 amino acids. From germline, CDR1 is ENHRY and CDR2 SYGVKD. V dropped 4 bases and J dropped 0; count of bases not matched to a gene: 13. The CDR3 loop is CAISVLRRKGQANTGELFF. In DNA form, the CDR3 reads TGTGCCATCAGTGTCTTGCGGCGAAAGGGACAGGCGAACACCGGGGAGCTGTTTTTT.

The V gene is TRBV19, the J gene TRBJ1-1; no clear D gene. Trimming cost V 3 bases and J 2 bases, with 10 bases left between them. Germline V gene data show CDR1 as LNHDA and CDR2 as SQIVND (reference sequence). The CDR3 loop spans 14 amino acids. The CDR3 region has the DNA TGTGCCAGTAGTATGGTGGGGTTCAACACTGAAGCTTTCTTT. This gives the protein CASSMVGFNTEAFF.

This chain uses TRBV25-1 with TRBJ1-5; 10 bases are a match to TRBD1. Germline CDR1 is MGHDK and CDR2 is SYGVNS. The CDR3 contains 18 residues. With 4 bases clipped from V and 5 bases from J, the junction kept 14 bases outside the gene matches. The CDR3 bases are TGTGCCAGCAGTGCGACGGATTTACCGGGACAGGGGTATCAGCCCCAGCATTTT. This encodes CASSATDLPGQGYQPQHF.

CDR3 DNA sequence: TGTGCCAGCAGCTTCCCCGGGGTTAGAGGGGCTACGGTGGGAGAGACCCAGTACTTC. Protein product: CASSFPGVRGATVGETQYF. The chain has TRBV5-6 and TRBJ2-5, with D perhaps matching TRBD1 or TRBD2 (5 bases each). Germline assignment: CDR1 SGHDT and CDR2 YYEEEE. The CDR3 contains 19 residues. Deletions cut 2 bases from V and 4 bases from J, with 27 bases between. The entire variable domain, with the rest obtained from reference TRBV5-6 and TRBJ2-5, is as follows: DAGVTQSPTHLIKTRGQQVTLRCSPKSGHDTVSWYQQALGQGPQFIFQYYEEEERQRGNFPDRFSGHQFPNYSSELNVNALLLGDSALYLCASSFPGVRGATVGETQYFGPGTRLLVL.

This chain connects TRBV4-1 to TRBJ2-3; 7 nucleotides align to TRBD1. Germline loops: CDR1 MGHRA, CDR2 YSYEKL. The V gene end was trimmed by 2 bases and the J gene end by 4 bases; junction bases not matched to a gene: 0. This CDR3 is 13 amino acids long. The CDR3 nucleotides read TGCGCCAGCAGCCAACAGGGGGCAGATACGCAGTATTTT. It encodes CASSQQGADTQYF.

The J gene is TRBJ2-1, the V gene TRBV6-1; possibly TRBD1 for D (6 bases). V lost 6 bases, J lost 4 bases, and 13 bases lay in between. The CDR3 totals 14 residues. Per the germline V gene, CDR1 is MNHNS and CDR2 is SASEGT. The CDR3 region has the DNA TGTGCCAGCAGCCAAGATACAGGGTACAATGAGCAGTTCTTC. It specifies CASSQDTGYNEQFF.

The chain uses TRBV10-3 and TRBJ1-2, with D perhaps TRBD1 (6 bases). The CDR3 is 13 residues long. In germline, CDR1 is ENHRY, CDR2 SYGVKD. V was pared by 7 bases and J by 4 bases, with 13 bases between. The CDR3 protein is CAIKGVGRYGYTF. For the CDR3, the DNA is TGTGCCATCAAGGGGGTCGGCCGCTATGGCTACACCTTC.

This chain joins TRBV6-1 and TRBJ1-4; 7 nucleotides align to TRBD1. The CDR3 runs 18 residues. Per the germline V gene, CDR1 is MNHNS and CDR2 is SASEGT. With 2 bases clipped from V and 7 bases from J, the junction kept 16 bases outside the gene matches. The CDR3 here is CASSELLGTATVGEKLFF. CDR3 DNA: TGTGCCAGCAGTGAACTCTTAGGGACAGCGACCGTTGGTGAAAAACTGTTTTTT.

The chain has TRBV30 and TRBJ2-7, with D perhaps TRBD1 (5 bases). V lost 3 bases and J lost 2, with 14 bases in between. Germline CDR1 is GTSNPN and CDR2 is SVGIG (reference sequence). The CDR3 extends over 14 amino acids. For the CDR3, the DNA is TGTGCCTGGAGGACAGAGGTCGCCCCCTACGAGCAGTACTTC. Its protein is CAWRTEVAPYEQYF.

V is TRBV18 and J is TRBJ1-1; TRBD1 agrees at 10 bases. V dropped 3 bases and J dropped 1; count of bases not matched to a gene: 2. This CDR3 comprises 15 residues. Germline V gives CDR1 KGHSH, CDR2 LQKENI. CDR3 amino acids: CASSPGQGTNTEAFF. The CDR3 region has the DNA TGTGCCAGCTCACCGGGACAGGGGACGAACACTGAAGCTTTCTTT.

The gene calls are TRBV10-3 and TRBJ2-3; a weak D match, TRBD1 (6 bases). Trimming shortened V by 4 bases and J by 1 base, and 12 bases separated the two germline ends. Germline V lookup: CDR1 ENHRY, CDR2 SYGVKD. This CDR3 comprises 15 residues. The CDR3 region is CAISVRGYRTDTQYF. The CDR3, as DNA: TGTGCCATCAGTGTGAGGGGGTACCGCACAGATACGCAGTATTTT.

V is TRBV7-2 and J is TRBJ1-2; D not resolved. CDR3 size: 15 residues. Germline lookup yields CDR1 SGHTA and CDR2 FQGNSA. With 1 base removed from V and 6 bases from J, the gap between germline ends came to 15 bases. For the CDR3, the DNA is TGTGCCAGCAGCTTAGGTGGGTGGCCCCGTCATGGCTACACCTTC. Translated, it gives CASSLGGWPRHGYTF.

This chain uses TRBV4-1 with TRBJ1-2; the match to TRBD1 covers 7 bases. Germline V gene sequence: CDR1 MGHRA, CDR2 YSYEKL. The CDR3 runs to 17 residues. The ends lost 0 bases at V and 1 base at J; junction bases unmatched: 8. The CDR3 loop reads CASSQDRNRGVNYGYTF. The CDR3 coding sequence is TGCGCCAGCAGCCAAGATAGGAACAGGGGTGTTAACTATGGCTACACCTTC.